The 17 T cell receptor beta chains below were found in one sample sequenced in a study of shared clonotypes between healthy human individuals. Profiling relied on immunoSEQ multiplex PCR, and the TCRdb table lists in-frame clones only, not all of them. The sample holds under 600,000 clones, 75% to 80% seen once. Material: PBMCs. The receptor source for this set is a woman aged 40 to 55 in good health. Some clones in this sample may be carry-over from other donors' samples.

The V gene is TRBV7-9, the J gene TRBJ1-2, with D perhaps matching TRBD1 (5 bases). Germline values: CDR1 SEHNR, CDR2 FQNEAQ (reference sequence). Trimming removed 2 bases from V and 6 bases from J, with 19 bases in between. The CDR3 is made up of 16 amino acids. The CDR3 DNA is TGTGCCAGCAGCTTACGGGGGGAAGAACAGTCGCATGGCTACACCTTC. It specifies CASSLRGEEQSHGYTF.

The V gene is TRBV28, the J gene TRBJ1-4; D perhaps matches TRBD1 (5 bases). Germline V gives CDR1 MDHEN, CDR2 SYDVKM. V was trimmed by 8 bases and J by 12 bases, leaving 16 bases between them. This CDR3 spans 12 amino acids. CDR3 residues: CASHQTGRELFF. The CDR3 bases are TGTGCCAGCCACCAGACGGGACGGGAACTGTTTTTT.

This clone is a singleton in its sample. The J gene is TRBJ2-1, the V gene TRBV9; 12 bases agree with TRBD2. CDR1 and CDR2 (germline): SGDLS, YYNGEE. This CDR3 has 15 residues. Trimming took 0 bases from V and 9 from J; bases not matched to a gene: 4. This chain's CDR3 is CASSVGTSGASEQFF. The CDR3 nucleotides are TGTGCCAGCAGCGTAGGGACTAGCGGGGCGAGTGAGCAGTTCTTC.

This clone was seen once. This chain uses TRBV7-8 with TRBJ2-2; either TRBD1 or TRBD2 may fit D (5 bases each). The V end was cut by 5 bases, the J end by 3 bases, with 19 bases between. This CDR3 has 17 residues. Germline CDR1 and CDR2: SGHVS and FQNEAQ. CDR3 in amino acids: CASSPIGRGVDTGELFF. The CDR3 nucleotides read TGTGCCAGCAGCCCTATTGGAAGGGGAGTAGACACCGGGGAGCTGTTTTTT.

This clone was found a few times. This chain uses TRBV7-2 with TRBJ2-2; weak D call: TRBD2 (6 bases). Germline values: CDR1 SGHTA, CDR2 FQGNSA. Trimming took 5 bases from V and 6 from J, leaving 13 bases between them. CDR3 length equals 14 residues. CDR3 DNA: TGTGCCAGCAGCCCCGGGAGCCGAGCCGGGGAGCTGTTTTTT. Amino acids: CASSPGSRAGELFF.

This clone has more than one count but fewer than ten. The chain combines TRBV7-9 with TRBJ1-2; D is ambiguous. CDR3 length equals 14 residues. CDR1 and CDR2 from the germline V gene are SEHNR and FQNEAQ (reference sequence). Trimming left V 1 base short and J 4 bases short, with 10 bases between. The CDR3 coding sequence is TGTGCCAGCAGCTTAGTCGGAAGCATCTATGGCTACACCTTC. It translates to CASSLVGSIYGYTF. The full variable domain, completed using reference TRBV7-9 and TRBJ1-2, is DTGVSQNPRHKITKRGQNVTFRCDPISEHNRLYWYRQTLGQGPEFLTYFQNEAQLEKSRLLSDRFSAERPKGSFSTLEIQRTEQGDSAMYLCASSLVGSIYGYTFGSGTRLTVV.

This clone was counted only a few times. The sample contains more than one DNA sequence encoding this CDR3. This chain links TRBV27 with TRBJ1-1; 7 positions match TRBD1. The CDR3 has 14 amino acids. The V segment lost 5 bases and the J segment 0 bases; nucleotides outside the gene matches: 3. Germline V gene sequence: CDR1 MNHEY, CDR2 SMNVEV (reference sequence). The CDR3 nucleotides are TGTGCCAGCAGTACGACAGGGATGAACACTGAAGCTTTCTTT. Translation: CASSTTGMNTEAFF.

Points on this clone: A far larger clone is a single base away, which makes a read error likely. The chain employs TRBV12-1 and TRBJ1-1; the DNA was not compared with TRBD1, the D call given in the table. TRBV12-1 is given as a pseudogene. This CDR3 has 14 amino acids. The CDR3 loop reads CASSFVTGGTEAFF. CDR3 sequence (DNA): TGTGCCAGCAGCTTCGTGACAGGGGGCACTGAAGCTTTCTTT.

V is TRBV30 and J is TRBJ2-6; a possible D gene is TRBD1 (5 bases). The CDR3 is made up of 14 amino acids. Deletions cut 5 bases from V and 0 bases from J, with 8 bases between. CDR1 and CDR2 (germline): GTSNPN, SVGIG (reference sequence). In DNA form, the CDR3 reads TGTGCCTGGGACAGAAGCTCTGGGGCCAACGTCCTGACTTTC. Translated, it gives CAWDRSSGANVLTF.

This clone has ten or more counts. V and J are TRBV7-9 and TRBJ1-1; TRBD1 agrees at 9 bases. V gave up 5 bases and J gave up 12 bases; unmatched junction bases: 10. The CDR3 has 13 amino acids. In germline, CDR1 is SEHNR, CDR2 FQNEAQ (reference sequence). CDR3: CASSPTGTGSSFF. In DNA, the CDR3 is TGTGCCAGCAGCCCAACCGGGACAGGGAGTTCTTTCTTT.

This clone was seen once. The chain links TRBV19 to TRBJ1-6; D uncertain. CDR3 length equals 17 residues. In germline, CDR1 is LNHDA, CDR2 SQIVND (reference sequence). V was shortened by 6 bases and J by 0 bases, with 15 bases between the two germline ends. CDR3 coding DNA: TGTGCCAGTAGCCCTCCCAGGAGTAGCTCCTATAATTCACCCCTCCACTTT. Protein sequence: CASSPPRSSSYNSPLHF.

The chain joins TRBV6-1 to TRBJ2-7; D may be TRBD2 (5 bases). V was trimmed by 6 bases and J by 5 bases, leaving 17 bases between them. The CDR3 runs 14 residues. Germline V CDR1 and CDR2: MNHNS, SASEGT. The CDR3 is CASRASLMKDEQYF. CDR3 nucleotides: TGTGCCAGCAGGGCTAGCCTGATGAAGGACGAGCAGTACTTC.

The chain carries TRBV1 and TRBJ2-2. TRBV1 is a recognized pseudogene. The length of the CDR3 is 16 residues. In nucleotides, the CDR3 is TGCACCAGCAGCCAAGAGTGGCGCACGAACACCGGGGAGCTGTTTTTT. Residues: CTSSQEWRTNTGELFF.

This chain connects TRBV6-5 to TRBJ2-6; D call uncertain. This CDR3 contains 14 residues. Per germline, CDR1 MNHEY and CDR2 SVGAGI. V dropped 6 bases and J dropped 0 bases, with 6 bases sitting between them. This CDR3 is CASRHRSGANVLTF. Here the CDR3 DNA reads TGTGCCAGCAGACACCGCTCTGGGGCCAACGTCCTGACTTTC.

V is TRBV7-7 and J is TRBJ2-1; 7 bases are shared with TRBD2. V lost 1 base and J lost 5; bases outside the gene matches: 5. Germline CDR1 SSHAT, CDR2 FNYEAQ (reference sequence). The CDR3 has 15 residues. The CDR3 protein is CASSLEAGLHNEQFF. The CDR3 DNA sequence: TGTGCCAGCAGCTTAGAAGCGGGGCTGCACAATGAGCAGTTCTTC.

The V gene is TRBV7-9, the J gene TRBJ2-3, with a possible D match to TRBD2 (5 bases). The V end lost 1 base, the J end lost 10 bases, and 12 bases lay between the germline ends. The CDR3 has 13 amino acids. The germline V gene encodes CDR1 SEHNR and CDR2 FQNEAQ (reference sequence). The CDR3: CASSLGGIYAQYF. CDR3 nucleotides: TGTGCCAGCAGCTTAGGAGGGATATATGCGCAGTATTTT. Looking up the rest from reference TRBV7-9 and TRBJ2-3 gives the full variable domain: DTGVSQNPRHKITKRGQNVTFRCDPISEHNRLYWYRQTLGQGPEFLTYFQNEAQLEKSRLLSDRFSAERPKGSFSTLEIQRTEQGDSAMYLCASSLGGIYAQYFGPGTRLTVL.

V and J are TRBV5-1 and TRBJ2-3; D is possibly TRBD2 (5 bases). Germline V gene sequence: CDR1 SGHRS, CDR2 YFSETQ. Trimming pared 0 bases from V and 4 bases from J, leaving 15 bases between. The CDR3 is made up of 16 amino acids. CDR3: CASSLEVQRYSDTQYF. CDR3 sequence (DNA): TGCGCCAGCAGCTTGGAAGTCCAGCGGTATTCAGATACGCAGTATTTT.